One sample yielded the 11 T cell receptor beta chains listed below, sequenced in a study of cytomegalovirus exposure and HLA in healthy donors. The PCR contained 60 Vbeta and 13 Jbeta primers. TCRdb keeps only in-frame clones here, not all; method: immunoSEQ multiplex PCR. This sample has more than 100,000 clones; roughly 66% occur once, and the top ten carry roughly 3.3%. Sequenced sample: PBMCs. The receptors come from a woman aged 50 to 65 in good health and CMV-seronegative.

This sequence joins TRBV10-3 and TRBJ2-5; TRBD2 matches 8 bases. CDR1 and CDR2 (germline): ENHRY, SYGVKD. Trimming removed 10 bases from V and 7 bases from J; junction bases left unmatched: 11. The CDR3 loop spans 13 amino acids. The CDR3 loop reads CATREGLLGTQYF. The DNA for the CDR3 is TGTGCCACCCGGGAGGGCCTATTGGGGACCCAGTACTTC.

The chain combines TRBV4-3 with TRBJ2-3; the match to TRBD2 covers 11 bases. The length of the CDR3 is 17 residues. After removal of 0 bases from V and 5 bases from J, the junction contained 7 bases not matched to a gene. CDR1 and CDR2 (germline): LGHNA, YSLEER. The CDR3 DNA reads TGCGCCAGCAGCCAAGATTGGCTAGCGGGAGGAATAGATACGCAGTATTTT. Protein sequence: CASSQDWLAGGIDTQYF.

The gene calls are TRBV19 and TRBJ2-7, with 7 bases lining up with TRBD1. The trim removed 1 base at V and 3 bases at J, leaving 3 bases unmatched. CDR1 and CDR2 (germline): LNHDA, SQIVND (reference sequence). The CDR3 length is 14 residues. CDR3 in DNA: TGTGCCAGTAGTATAGGTTCAGGGGGCTACGAGCAGTACTTC. This encodes CASSIGSGGYEQYF.

CDR3 region: CASSVGGRGEKLFF. CDR3 coding DNA: TGTGCCAGCAGCGTAGGCGGAAGGGGAGAAAAACTGTTTTTT. The chain carries TRBV9 and TRBJ1-4, with D perhaps TRBD1 (5 bases). This CDR3 has 14 residues. Germline CDR1 and CDR2: SGDLS and YYNGEE. Trimming pared 0 bases from V and 8 bases from J, leaving 11 bases between.

The genes are TRBV6-6 and TRBJ2-7; 9 bases are shared with TRBD1. The CDR3 length is 16 residues. The germline CDR1 and CDR2 sequences are MNHNY and SVGAGI (reference sequence). The ends lost 2 bases at V and 5 bases at J; junction bases unmatched: 10. The CDR3 nucleotides are TGTGCCAGCAGTTACCCGCATGGGACAGGGATCAACGAGCAGTACTTC. It is translated as CASSYPHGTGINEQYF.

The V and J genes are TRBV6-5 and TRBJ2-2; 10 bases fit TRBD2. Trimming took 7 bases from V and 6 from J; bases not matched to a gene: 8. CDR1 MNHEY and CDR2 SVGAGI come from the germline V gene. The CDR3 loop spans 15 amino acids. CDR3 sequence (DNA): TGTGCCAGCATCCAAAGCGGGAGGGCCGCCGGGGAGCTGTTTTTT. This encodes CASIQSGRAAGELFF.

The chain carries TRBV5-1 and TRBJ2-7; D perhaps matches TRBD2 (6 bases). CDR3 length: 12 amino acids. Germline V gives CDR1 SGHRS, CDR2 YFSETQ. Between the trimmed V and J ends, which lost 5 bases and 12 bases, there was a span of 18 bases. Here the CDR3 DNA reads TGCGCCAGCAGTCAGGAGGGGCCGGAGAGGTACTTC. It codes for CASSQEGPERYF.

V usage is TRBV19 and J usage is TRBJ2-5, with 7 bases identical to TRBD2. Trimming took 6 bases from V and 4 from J; bases not matched to a gene: 11. CDR1 is LNHDA and CDR2 is SQIVND in the germline V gene (reference sequence). This CDR3 spans 15 amino acids. CDR3 sequence (DNA): TGTGCCAGTAGCCCTGGGACTACGTCCTCAGAGACCCAGTACTTC. This translates into CASSPGTTSSETQYF.

This clone occurred a few times. V is TRBV5-1 and J is TRBJ2-7; D is uncertain. Germline CDR1 reads SGHRS; CDR2 reads YFSETQ. Trimming removed 4 bases at V and 1 base at J, with 15 bases between. CDR3 length equals 15 residues. The DNA of the CDR3 is TGCGCCAGCAGCATGGACGGAGAGTGGTCCTACGAGCAGTACTTC. It is translated as CASSMDGEWSYEQYF.

The genes are TRBV9 and TRBJ2-1; D possibly corresponds to TRBD2 (5 bases). This CDR3 region has 15 residues. Germline values: CDR1 SGDLS, CDR2 YYNGEE. The ends were cut back, 3 bases at V and 0 bases at J, with 10 bases in the middle. The CDR3 region has the DNA TGTGCCAGCAGCGGAAGCGGTAGCTCCTACAATGAGCAGTTCTTC. Its translation: CASSGSGSSYNEQFF.

This clone came up a few times. The chain joins TRBV7-9 to TRBJ1-2; 8 nucleotides match TRBD1. Unmatched junction bases numbered 15, after V lost 5 bases and J lost 1 base. Germline CDR1 reads SEHNR; CDR2 reads FQNEAQ (reference sequence). This CDR3 has 18 residues. In nucleotides, the CDR3 is TGTGCCAGCAGCCCCGGGACAGGCGCTTGGAAGGGTAACTATGGCTACACCTTC. This sequence encodes CASSPGTGAWKGNYGYTF.